This T cell receptor (beta chain) was captured by sequencing in a study of OX40 agonist ivuxolimab in advanced cancers. Study-level background: Head and neck, renal cell, melanoma or hepatocellular carcinoma were the cancers that dose-escalation patients had. Prior therapy, whether anti-PD-1, anti-PD-L1 or anti-CTLA-4, was allowed, and 40% had some. Findings of the study overall: The mean number of expanded clones was higher in CD8+ T cells than in CD4+.

This table comes from immunoSEQ multiplex PCR, and its TCRdb copy is limited to in-frame clones, with some not included. The sample contains 30,000 to 40,000 clones, around 85% of which appear only once. This clone has a single count. Its antigen is not identified. The germline CDR1 and CDR2 sequences are GTSNPN and SVGIG (reference sequence). The CDR3 runs to 15 residues. The V gene end was trimmed by 1 base and the J gene end by 5 bases; junction bases not matched to a gene: 11. The source is an adult with an advanced solid tumor such as melanoma, head and neck, liver or kidney cancer. Sequences were derived from CD4+ or CD8+ T cells sorted from blood, sampled in a trial of the OX40 agonist ivuxolimab. This rearrangement joins TRBV30 to TRBJ2-7; 7 nucleotides line up with TRBD1. The CDR3 loop is CAWSDPGAGGNEQYF. In nucleotides, the CDR3 is TGTGCCTGGAGTGACCCCGGGGCAGGGGGAAACGAGCAGTACTTC.